Listed here are 32 T cell receptor beta chains from one sample, sequenced in a study of blood T cells in healthy people across ages. Primed by a sample-barcoded 5' primer and a J-beta primer mix, a second PCR proceeded for about 6 to 11 cycles. TCRdb used MiXCR to reprocess the 5' RACE reads, holding one entry per CDR3 protein. The sample includes a few hundred thousand distinct CDR3 sequences, 27% of them seen just once. The sample consisted of blood. The receptors come from a woman aged 70-85 years in good health.

J is TRBJ2-2 and V is TRBV24-1; TRBD1 matches at 8 bases. The CDR3 extends over 21 amino acids. CDR1 is KGHDR and CDR2 is SFDVKD in the germline V gene. The trim removed 3 bases at V and 2 bases at J, leaving 19 bases unmatched. The CDR3 DNA reads as TGTGCCACCAGTGATCTCATCAATTCAGGGGGCGTTCATGGAAACACCGGGGAGCTGTTTTTT. Protein sequence: CATSDLINSGGVHGNTGELFF.

This clonotype turned up a few times. The chain has TRBV20-1 and TRBJ2-7, with 7 positions matching TRBD1. The germline gives CDR1 DFQATT, CDR2 SNEGSKA (reference sequence). V shed 6 bases and J 6 bases; nucleotides not matched to a gene: 11. The CDR3 loop spans 13 amino acids. The CDR3 loop is CSATIGGEGEQYF. The DNA for the CDR3 is TGCAGTGCCACGATAGGGGGCGAGGGCGAGCAGTACTTC.

This clonotype has just a few counts. The V gene is TRBV6-2 or TRBV6-3, the J gene TRBJ2-7; 11 bases match TRBD1. V was pared by 6 bases and J by 2 bases, with 3 bases of the junction left unmatched. Germline loops: CDR1 MNHEY, CDR2 SVGEGT. The CDR3 contains 14 residues. Here the CDR3 reads CASSRTGGPYEQYF. The CDR3 DNA follows: TGTGCCAGCAGCCGGACAGGGGGCCCCTACGAGCAGTACTTC.

The J gene is TRBJ2-5, the V gene TRBV20-1; 8 positions match TRBD1. There are 15 residues in the CDR3. With 6 bases clipped from V and 3 bases from J, the junction kept 12 bases outside the gene matches. The germline CDR1 and CDR2 sequences are DFQATT and SNEGSKA (reference sequence). The CDR3 coding sequence is TGCAGTGCCCCCGACCCGAGACAGGGGAAAGAGACCCAGTACTTC. Translated: CSAPDPRQGKETQYF.

This clonotype came up a few times. The chain employs TRBV21-1 and TRBJ2-3; the table calls TRBD2, which could not be checked here. TRBV21-1 has pseudogene status. CDR3 length: 16 amino acids. The CDR3: CASRGRLARVTDTQYF. The CDR3 DNA follows: TGTGCCAGCAGAGGGCGACTAGCGAGGGTCACAGATACGCAGTATTTT.

The rearrangement links TRBV7-9 to TRBJ2-7; D gene unclear. The CDR3 length is 12 residues. V dropped 5 bases and J dropped 5 bases, with 10 bases sitting between them. The germline gives CDR1 SEHNR, CDR2 FQNEAQ (reference sequence). The DNA of the CDR3 is TGTGCCAGCAGCCTGAAGCTGGACGAGCAGTACTTC. It is translated as CASSLKLDEQYF.

The gene calls are TRBV20-1 and TRBJ1-2, with unresolved D. Trimming left V 0 bases short and J 7 bases short, with 9 bases between. The CDR3 is made up of 12 amino acids. Germline CDR1 DFQATT, CDR2 SNEGSKA (reference sequence). The CDR3 bases are TGCAGTGCTAGAGAGACAAAGACTGGCTACACCTTC. It codes for CSARETKTGYTF.

This clonotype has more than one count but fewer than ten. The gene calls are TRBV20-1 and TRBJ2-1; 7 bases line up with TRBD1. V gave up 3 bases and J gave up 10 bases; unmatched junction bases: 9. This CDR3 is 13 amino acids long. Per the germline V gene, CDR1 is DFQATT and CDR2 is SNEGSKA (reference sequence). CDR3 sequence reads: CSARHRDSREQFF. The CDR3 DNA reads as TGCAGTGCTAGGCACCGGGACAGCCGGGAGCAGTTCTTC.

The DNA for the CDR3 is TGCGCCAGCAGCCAAGCTAAGCGGGGGGGCGACACCGGGGAGCTGTTTTTT. Translating it yields CASSQAKRGGDTGELFF. The rearrangement joins TRBV4-3 to TRBJ2-2, with 10 positions matching TRBD2. The CDR3 loop spans 17 amino acids. J gave up 3 bases and V 1 base, and 5 bases lay outside the gene matches. Germline CDR1 LGHNA, CDR2 YSLEER.

The chain recombines TRBV20-1 with TRBJ1-1; maybe TRBD1 (5 bases). CDR1 and CDR2 from the germline V gene are DFQATT and SNEGSKA (reference sequence). CDR3 length: 12 amino acids. The V gene lost 7 bases and the J gene lost 1 base, with 10 bases spanning the gap. CDR3 nucleotides: TGCAGTGTCGGGACCTCGAACACTGAAGCTTTCTTT. It encodes CSVGTSNTEAFF.

The V and J genes are TRBV12-3 or TRBV12-4 and TRBJ1-5; no clear D. The CDR3 length is 14 residues. V lost 3 bases and J 5 bases, leaving 11 bases between the germline ends. The CDR3 loop is CASSFGLRDQPQHF. As DNA, the CDR3 is TGTGCCAGCAGTTTTGGGTTGCGGGATCAGCCCCAGCATTTT.

This clonotype was seen repeatedly, ten times or more. The chain joins TRBV20-1 to TRBJ2-5; 7 bases agree with TRBD1. Germline values: CDR1 DFQATT, CDR2 SNEGSKA (reference sequence). J lost 1 base, V lost 6 bases, and 14 bases had no gene match. This CDR3 has 16 amino acids. The CDR3 reads CSASRLQQGSQETQYF. The CDR3 bases are TGCAGTGCCAGTCGGCTCCAACAGGGGTCCCAAGAGACCCAGTACTTC.

This clonotype has at least ten counts. The J gene is TRBJ2-7, the V gene TRBV7-2; 10 bases agree with TRBD1. This CDR3 is 16 amino acids long. Per germline, CDR1 SGHTA and CDR2 FQGNSA. V lost 2 bases, J lost 3 bases, and 7 bases stayed unmatched. The CDR3 spells CASSLKPGQGHYEQYF. CDR3 bases: TGTGCCAGCAGCTTAAAGCCGGGACAGGGGCACTACGAGCAGTACTTC.

This clonotype was counted only a few times. V is TRBV20-1 and J is TRBJ2-4; D might be TRBD1 (6 bases). Trimming left V 4 bases short and J 3 bases short, with 16 bases between. CDR1 is DFQATT, CDR2 SNEGSKA, per germline (reference sequence). The CDR3 sequence is 15 residues long. CDR3 in DNA: TGCAGTGCTACCAGTGGCCGGGACAACAAAAACATTCAGTACTTC. Encoded protein: CSATSGRDNKNIQYF.

V usage is TRBV11-2 and J usage is TRBJ2-5; perhaps D is TRBD1 or TRBD2 (6 bases each). The V gene lost 2 bases and the J gene lost 2 bases, with 18 bases spanning the gap. There are 17 residues in the CDR3. Germline V lookup: CDR1 SGHAT, CDR2 FQNNGV. CDR3 in DNA: TGTGCCAGCAGCTTATGGTCCGGGGGCCTCGTACAAGAGACCCAGTACTTC. Protein: CASSLWSGGLVQETQYF. The whole variable domain, filled in from reference TRBV11-2 and TRBJ2-5, reads EAGVAQSPRYKIIEKRQSVAFWCNPISGHATLYWYQQILGQGPKLLIQFQNNGVVDDSQLPKDRFSAERLKGVDSTLKIQPAKLEDSAVYLCASSLWSGGLVQETQYFGPGTRLLVL.

As regards this clonotype: Since no conserved phenylalanine or tryptophan closes the CDR3, a read error is the likely cause. The V gene is TRBV27, the J gene TRBJ2-1, with D possibly being TRBD1 (6 bases). The DNA end is more similar to TRBJ2-7, so the J call may be wrong. Germline V gives CDR1 MNHEY, CDR2 SMNVEV (reference sequence). The CDR3 loop spans 12 amino acids. The CDR3 region has the DNA TGTGCCAGCAGTCGGGGACACTACGAGCAGTACCTC. As protein: CASSRGHYEQYL.

This clonotype has just a few counts. This rearrangement joins TRBV6-5 to TRBJ2-5, with 8 bases identical to TRBD2. The J call may be faulty, since TRBJ2-7 better matches the DNA end. Germline lookup yields CDR1 MNHEY and CDR2 SVGAGI. This CDR3 is 18 amino acids long. The CDR3 nucleotides read TGTGCCAGCAGTTATCTAGCCCGCGCGGGAGGTCTTTCCTACGAGCAGTACTTC. Its protein product is CASSYLARAGGLSYEQYF.

This chain connects TRBV7-2 to TRBJ2-1; D possibly corresponds to TRBD1 (5 bases). V was shortened by 3 bases and J by 1 base, with 13 bases between the two germline ends. Germline CDR1 reads SGHTA; CDR2 reads FQGNSA. The CDR3 sequence is 16 residues long. CDR3 DNA: TGTGCCAGCAGCTTCTCAGGGATCAAATCCTACAATGAGCAGTTCTTC. Translating gives CASSFSGIKSYNEQFF. Variable domain in full (rest from reference TRBV7-2 and TRBJ2-1): GAGVSQSPSNKVTEKGKDVELRCDPISGHTALYWYRQSLGQGLEFLIYFQGNSAPDKSGLPSDRFSAERTGGSVSTLTIQRTQQEDSAVYLCASSFSGIKSYNEQFFGPGTRLTVL.

This clonotype has just a few counts. CDR3 sequence: CASSWSGGLDEQYF. In nucleotides, the CDR3 is TGTGCCAGCAGCTGGAGCGGGGGGTTAGACGAGCAGTACTTC. The chain links TRBV7-6 to TRBJ2-5, with 9 bases that match TRBD2. The DNA end favors TRBJ2-7, so the J call may be wrong. There are 14 residues in the CDR3. Per germline, CDR1 SGHVS and CDR2 FNYEAQ.

This clonotype was counted a few times. The J gene is TRBJ1-2, the V gene TRBV6-1; 8 nucleotides agree with TRBD1. In germline, CDR1 is MNHNS, CDR2 SASEGT. The CDR3 sequence is 10 residues long. V was clipped by 8 bases and J by 8 bases; unmatched bases: 1. Here the CDR3 DNA reads TGTGCCAGCCGACAGGGGGGCTACACCTTC. Its translation: CASRQGGYTF.

The gene calls are TRBV4-1 and TRBJ2-5, with D perhaps TRBD2 (5 bases). Germline V CDR1 and CDR2: MGHRA, YSYEKL. Trimming left V 4 bases short and J 7 bases short, with 22 bases between. This CDR3 region has 16 residues. The CDR3 region has the DNA TGCGCCAGCAGCCCACCGGGGTCGGCTATGGCGGCGACCCAGTACTTC. As protein: CASSPPGSAMAATQYF.

The chain is built from TRBV20-1 and TRBJ2-2; no clear D. Germline lookup yields CDR1 DFQATT and CDR2 SNEGSKA (reference sequence). Trimming shortened V by 5 bases and J by 1 base, and 5 bases separated the two germline ends. The CDR3 contains 12 residues. The CDR3 loop is CSAAENTGELFF. The CDR3 DNA sequence: TGCAGTGCTGCCGAGAACACCGGGGAGCTGTTTTTT.

The CDR3 spells CASSYVQGVAETQYF. The CDR3 nucleotides read TGTGCCAGCAGTTACGTCCAGGGAGTAGCGGAGACCCAGTACTTC. V and J are TRBV6-5 and TRBJ2-5; D might be TRBD1 or TRBD2, each matching 5 bases. V was trimmed by 2 bases and J by 5 bases, leaving 15 bases between them. Germline values: CDR1 MNHEY, CDR2 SVGAGI. This CDR3 comprises 15 residues.

V and J are TRBV12-5 and TRBJ2-7; D unresolved. Trimming left V 0 bases short and J 0 bases short, with 9 bases between. The CDR3 is 15 residues long. Germline V gene data show CDR1 as LGHNT and CDR2 as FRNRAP. The CDR3: CASGLVQAASYEQYF. CDR3 nucleotides: TGTGCTAGTGGTTTGGTACAAGCAGCCTCCTACGAGCAGTACTTC.

The chain links TRBV11-3 to TRBJ2-5, with D hard to call. CDR1 and CDR2 (germline): SGHNT, YENEEA. V was clipped by 7 bases and J by 5 bases, with 11 bases between them. This CDR3 comprises 12 residues. Written as DNA, the CDR3 is TGTGCCAGCACCCACGGTGGGGAGACCCAGTACTTC. It specifies CASTHGGETQYF.

The rearrangement joins TRBV6-2 or TRBV6-3 to TRBJ1-6; 7 bases align to TRBD1. The ends lost 10 bases at V and 14 bases at J; junction bases unmatched: 11. CDR1 and CDR2 (germline): MNHEY, SVGEGT. The CDR3 is made up of 12 amino acids. CDR3 protein: CAIGDSTRTLHF. DNA for the CDR3: TGTGCCATTGGGGACAGCACAAGGACCCTCCACTTT.

Comments on this clonotype: A read error may account for a junction end that differs from germline. This rearrangement joins TRBV10-3 to TRBJ1-5, with D perhaps TRBD1 (5 bases). Germline V gene sequence: CDR1 ENHRY, CDR2 SYGVKD. The CDR3 spans 13 residues. The CDR3 coding sequence is TGTGCCATCAAACAGGATAGCAGTCAGCCCCAGCATTTT. Protein: CAIKQDSSQPQHF.

This clonotype was seen only a few times. This rearrangement joins TRBV6-6 to TRBJ1-2; D gene unclear. The V end lost 2 bases, the J end lost 4 bases, and 11 bases lay between the germline ends. This CDR3 spans 14 amino acids. CDR1 is MNHNY and CDR2 is SVGAGI in the germline V gene (reference sequence). CDR3 in DNA: TGTGCCAGCAGTTACGGAGGGAGCACCTATGGCTACACCTTC. Its translation: CASSYGGSTYGYTF.

CDR3 protein: CASSQLLAGAGELFF. In nucleotides, the CDR3 is TGTGCCAGCTCCCAATTGCTAGCGGGGGCCGGGGAGCTGTTTTTT. The chain has TRBV14 and TRBJ2-2, with 10 bases lining up with TRBD2. The trim removed 8 bases at V and 6 bases at J, leaving 9 bases unmatched. The germline V gene has CDR1 SGHDN and CDR2 FVKESK. The CDR3 is 15 residues long.

A few counts support this clonotype. V and J are TRBV7-3 and TRBJ2-5; 16 bases map to TRBD2. The CDR3 covers 15 residues. CDR1 is SGHTA, CDR2 FQGTGA, per germline. V shed 4 bases, J shed 5 bases, and the junction held 1 base outside the gene matches. The CDR3 DNA reads TGTGCCAGCAGCTGGGGACTAGCGGGGGGGGAGACCCAGTACTTC. Residues: CASSWGLAGGETQYF.

This clonotype showed up many times. V usage is TRBV18 and J usage is TRBJ2-7, with unresolved D. Trimming pared 3 bases from V and 4 bases from J, leaving 4 bases between. Germline V lookup: CDR1 KGHSH, CDR2 LQKENI. This CDR3 spans 11 amino acids. The CDR3 sequence is CASSPQYEQYF. CDR3 sequence (DNA): TGTGCCAGCTCACCCCAATACGAGCAGTACTTC.

The chain has TRBV7-2 and TRBJ2-3, with 7 bases matching TRBD2. CDR3 length: 15 amino acids. In germline, CDR1 is SGHTA, CDR2 FQGNSA. Trimming took 1 base from V and 5 from J; bases not matched to a gene: 6. The CDR3, as DNA: TGTGCCAGCAGCTTAGAATGGGGGGGTGTAGATACGCAGTATTTT. Its translation: CASSLEWGGVDTQYF.